One sample yielded the 5 T cell receptor beta chains listed below, sequenced in a study of T cells in Graves' hyperthyroidism and ophthalmopathy. The CDR3 regions of TCR beta were amplified from RNA transcripts. TCR CDR3 underwent first-round RT-PCR with the HTBI primer set. One entry per CDR3 protein results from TCRdb running MiXCR on the multiplex PCR reads. The sample yields about 710,000 distinct CDR3 sequences, roughly 15% seen once. The material sequenced was blood. All receptors derive from a man in his late teens or twenties with Graves' hyperthyroidism.

This clonotype showed up many times. This rearrangement joins TRBV7-9 to TRBJ2-3; TRBD2 aligns across 9 bases. Unmatched junction bases numbered 4, after V lost 0 bases and J lost 0 bases. Germline CDR1 SEHNR, CDR2 FQNEAQ (reference sequence). The CDR3 loop spans 17 amino acids. The CDR3 loop is CASSLAASGISTDTQYF. The CDR3 coding sequence is TGTGCCAGCAGCTTAGCGGCTAGCGGGATCAGCACAGATACGCAGTATTTT.

A few counts support this clonotype. This sequence joins TRBV29-1 and TRBJ1-1, with 7 bases lining up with TRBD1. V gave up 6 bases and J gave up 5 bases; unmatched junction bases: 6. The CDR3 runs 12 residues. Germline loops: CDR1 SQVTM, CDR2 ANQGSEA. The CDR3 DNA follows: TGCAGCGTACTTAACAGGGGAACTGAAGCTTTCTTT. Protein sequence: CSVLNRGTEAFF. Combining the CDR3 with reference TRBV29-1 and TRBJ1-1 gives the whole variable domain SAVISQKPSRDICQRGTSLTIQCQVDSQVTMMFWYRQQPGQSLTLIATANQGSEATYESGFVIDKFPISRPNLTFSTLTVSNMSPEDSSIYLCSVLNRGTEAFFGQGTRLTVV.

This chain uses TRBV28 with TRBJ1-2; a weak D match, TRBD1 (5 bases). V dropped 7 bases and J dropped 1 base, with 16 bases sitting between them. The length of the CDR3 is 15 residues. The germline V gene encodes CDR1 MDHEN and CDR2 SYDVKM. The CDR3 spells CASMPRGEINYGYTF. The CDR3 region has the DNA TGTGCCAGCATGCCCCGGGGCGAAATTAACTATGGCTACACCTTC.

Only one count was recorded for this clonotype. This chain connects TRBV9 to TRBJ2-2; weak D call: TRBD1 (6 bases). V lost 4 bases and J lost 4, with 11 bases in between. Germline V gene data show CDR1 as SGDLS and CDR2 as YYNGEE. The CDR3 has 14 amino acids. CDR3 nucleotide sequence: TGTGCCAGCAGCTCACGACAGGCCACCGGGGAGCTGTTTTTT. It translates to CASSSRQATGELFF.

In its sample, this clonotype was seen many times. The CDR3 nucleotides are TGTGCCAGCACCGGGACCGTTCCCGGTCGGCTGTTTTTT. Its translation is CASTGTVPGRLFF. The rearrangement links TRBV2 to TRBJ2-2; D might be TRBD1 or TRBD2, each matching 5 bases. The CDR3 is made up of 13 amino acids. Trimming stripped 7 bases from V and 13 bases from J, with 19 bases between. In germline, CDR1 is SNHLY, CDR2 FYNNEI.